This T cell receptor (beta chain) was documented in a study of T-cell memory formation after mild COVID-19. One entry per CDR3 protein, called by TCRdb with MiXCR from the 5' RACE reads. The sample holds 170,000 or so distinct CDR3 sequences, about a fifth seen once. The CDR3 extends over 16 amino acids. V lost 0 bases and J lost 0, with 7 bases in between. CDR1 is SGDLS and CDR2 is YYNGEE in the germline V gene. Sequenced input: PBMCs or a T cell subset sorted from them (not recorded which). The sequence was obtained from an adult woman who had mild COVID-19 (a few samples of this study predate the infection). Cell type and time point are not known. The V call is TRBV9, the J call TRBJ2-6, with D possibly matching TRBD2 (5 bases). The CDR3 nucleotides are TGTGCCAGCAGCGTAGAAAGCGGCTCTGGGGCCAACGTCCTGACTTTC. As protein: CASSVESGSGANVLTF. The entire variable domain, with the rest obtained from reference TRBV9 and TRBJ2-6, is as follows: DSGVTQTPKHLITATGQRVTLRCSPRSGDLSVYWYQQSLDQGLQFLIQYYNGEERAKGNILERFSAQQFPDLHSELNLSSLELGDSALYFCASSVESGSGANVLTFGAGSRLTVL.